This T cell receptor (beta chain) was observed in a study of blood T cell repertoires in COVID-19. Data came from immunoSEQ multiplex PCR; TCRdb stores just in-frame clones and leaves some out. The data show about 140,000 clones, 60% to 85% seen once. The CDR3 is 15 residues long. The junction had 6 bases not matched to a gene; V was cut back by 5 bases and J by 0 bases. The germline CDR1 and CDR2 sequences are KGHSH and LQKENI. Comment on this clone: Other DNA variants within this sample encode the same CDR3.

Material: peripheral blood. V is TRBV18 and J is TRBJ2-7; 8 positions match TRBD2. This TCR came from a woman aged 55-70 years with acute or convalescent COVID-19. CDR3 protein: CASSTSSGSSYEQYF. Written as DNA, the CDR3 is TGTGCCAGCTCAACCTCTAGCGGGTCCTCCTACGAGCAGTACTTC. The full variable domain, completed using reference TRBV18 and TRBJ2-7, is NAGVMQNPRHLVRRRGQEARLRCSPMKGHSHVYWYRQLPEEGLKFMVYLQKENIIDESGMPKERFSAEFPKEGPSILRIQQVVRGDSAAYFCASSTSSGSSYEQYFGPGTRLTVT.